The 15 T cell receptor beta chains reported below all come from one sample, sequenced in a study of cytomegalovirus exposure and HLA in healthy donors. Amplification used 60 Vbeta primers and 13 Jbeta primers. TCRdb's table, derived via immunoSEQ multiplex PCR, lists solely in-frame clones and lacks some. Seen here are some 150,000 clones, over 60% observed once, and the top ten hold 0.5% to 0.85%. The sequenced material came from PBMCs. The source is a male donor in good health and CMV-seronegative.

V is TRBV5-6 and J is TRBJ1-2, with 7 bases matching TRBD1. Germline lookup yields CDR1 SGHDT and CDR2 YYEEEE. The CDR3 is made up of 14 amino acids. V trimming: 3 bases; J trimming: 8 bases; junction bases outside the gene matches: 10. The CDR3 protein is CASSSTDRAMGYTF. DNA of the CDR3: TGTGCCAGCAGCTCTACCGACAGGGCCATGGGCTACACCTTC.

The CDR3 loop reads CASSFVGGRNEQFF. In DNA, the CDR3 is TGTGCCAGCAGCTTCGTGGGAGGGCGTAATGAGCAGTTCTTC. The gene calls are TRBV11-1 and TRBJ2-1, with 7 bases aligning to TRBD2. Germline CDR1 and CDR2: SGHAT and FQDESV (reference sequence). The trim removed 3 bases at V and 7 bases at J, leaving 6 bases unmatched. CDR3 length equals 14 residues.

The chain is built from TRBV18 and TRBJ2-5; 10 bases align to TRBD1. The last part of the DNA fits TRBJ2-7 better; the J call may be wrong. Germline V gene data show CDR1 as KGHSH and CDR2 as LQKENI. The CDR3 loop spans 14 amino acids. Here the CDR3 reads CASSPRTGGYEQYF. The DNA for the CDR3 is TGTGCCAGCTCACCCAGGACAGGGGGCTACGAGCAGTACTTC.

The CDR3 loop is CASSYTRGIGYGYTF. The DNA for the CDR3 is TGTGCCAGCAGTTATACCAGGGGTATCGGCTATGGCTACACCTTC. The rearrangement uses TRBV27 and TRBJ1-2; D is perhaps TRBD1 (6 bases). Trimming left V 4 bases short and J 4 bases short, with 16 bases between. Germline CDR1 MNHEY, CDR2 SMNVEV (reference sequence). CDR3 length: 15 residues.

Here the CDR3 DNA reads TGCGCCAGCCGCTGGGACAGGACGAACACCGGGGAGCTGTTTTTT. Protein: CASRWDRTNTGELFF. The chain uses TRBV4-3 and TRBJ2-2; 8 bases agree with TRBD1. CDR1 and CDR2 (germline): LGHNA, YSLEER. CDR3 length: 15 residues. V lost 8 bases and J lost 0; bases outside the gene matches: 5.

CDR3 region: CASRDRATIEAFF. DNA for the CDR3: TGTGCCAGCAGGGACAGGGCGACAATAGAAGCTTTCTTT. This rearrangement joins TRBV6-5 to TRBJ1-1; 8 positions agree with TRBD1. Germline V gene sequence: CDR1 MNHEY, CDR2 SVGAGI. The CDR3 length is 13 residues. Unmatched junction bases numbered 8, after V lost 6 bases and J lost 8 bases.

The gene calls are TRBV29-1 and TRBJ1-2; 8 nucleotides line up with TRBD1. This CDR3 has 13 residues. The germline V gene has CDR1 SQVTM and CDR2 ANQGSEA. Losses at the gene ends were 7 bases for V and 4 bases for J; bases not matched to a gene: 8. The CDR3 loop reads CSASQGDGYGYTF. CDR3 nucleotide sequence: TGCAGCGCTTCACAGGGGGATGGCTATGGCTACACCTTC. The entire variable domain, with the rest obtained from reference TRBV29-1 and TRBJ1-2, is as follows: SAVISQKPSRDICQRGTSLTIQCQVDSQVTMMFWYRQQPGQSLTLIATANQGSEATYESGFVIDKFPISRPNLTFSTLTVSNMSPEDSSIYLCSASQGDGYGYTFGSGTRLTVV.

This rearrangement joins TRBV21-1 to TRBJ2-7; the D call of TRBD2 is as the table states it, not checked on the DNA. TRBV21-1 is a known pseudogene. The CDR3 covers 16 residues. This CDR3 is CASSRTGAPSSYEQYF. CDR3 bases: TGTGCCAGCAGCCGCACCGGAGCGCCGAGCTCCTACGAGCAGTACTTC.

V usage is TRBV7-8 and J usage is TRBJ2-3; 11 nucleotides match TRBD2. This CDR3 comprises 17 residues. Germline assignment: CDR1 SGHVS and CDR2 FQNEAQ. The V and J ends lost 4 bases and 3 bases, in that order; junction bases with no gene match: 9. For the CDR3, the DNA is TGTGCCAGCAGCTCCCGTATAGCGGGAGGGCCGACAGATACGCAGTATTTT. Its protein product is CASSSRIAGGPTDTQYF.

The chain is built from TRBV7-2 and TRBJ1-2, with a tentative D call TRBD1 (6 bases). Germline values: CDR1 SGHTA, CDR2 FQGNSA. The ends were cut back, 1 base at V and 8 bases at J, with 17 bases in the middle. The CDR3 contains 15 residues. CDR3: CASSLGRQVPLGYTF. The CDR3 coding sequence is TGTGCCAGCAGCTTAGGCAGACAGGTCCCCCTCGGCTACACCTTC.

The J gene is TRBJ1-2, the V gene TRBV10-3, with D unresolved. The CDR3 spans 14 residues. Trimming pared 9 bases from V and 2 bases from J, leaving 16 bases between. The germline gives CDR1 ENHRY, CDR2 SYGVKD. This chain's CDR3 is CAISRGQQNYGYTF. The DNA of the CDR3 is TGTGCCATAAGCCGAGGGCAGCAAAACTATGGCTACACCTTC.

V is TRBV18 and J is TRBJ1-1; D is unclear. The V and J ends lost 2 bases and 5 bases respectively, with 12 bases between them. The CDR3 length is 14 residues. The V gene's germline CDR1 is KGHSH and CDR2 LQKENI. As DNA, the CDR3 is TGTGCCAGCTCACCAGGTCTTGGAGGAACTGAAGCTTTCTTT. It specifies CASSPGLGGTEAFF.

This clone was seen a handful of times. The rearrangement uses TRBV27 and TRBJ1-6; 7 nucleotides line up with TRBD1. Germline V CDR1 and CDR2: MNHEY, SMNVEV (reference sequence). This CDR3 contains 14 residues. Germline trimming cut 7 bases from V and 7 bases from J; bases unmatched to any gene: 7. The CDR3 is CASTRDRPNSPLHF. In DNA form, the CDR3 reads TGTGCCAGCACCCGGGACAGACCCAATTCACCCCTCCACTTT.

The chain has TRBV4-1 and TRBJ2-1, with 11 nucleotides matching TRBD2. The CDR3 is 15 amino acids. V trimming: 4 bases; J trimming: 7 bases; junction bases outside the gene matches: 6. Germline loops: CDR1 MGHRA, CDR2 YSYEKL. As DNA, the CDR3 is TGCGCCAGCAGCCCTTTACTAGCGGGGGCAAATGAGCAGTTCTTC. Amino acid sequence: CASSPLLAGANEQFF.

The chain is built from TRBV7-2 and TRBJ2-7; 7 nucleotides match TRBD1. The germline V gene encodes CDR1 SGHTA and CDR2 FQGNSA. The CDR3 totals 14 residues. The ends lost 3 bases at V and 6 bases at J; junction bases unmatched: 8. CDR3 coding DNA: TGTGCCAGCAGCTTTTCGGGACAGCCAACCGAGCAGTACTTC. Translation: CASSFSGQPTEQYF.